This T cell receptor (beta chain) stems from a study of cytomegalovirus exposure and HLA in healthy donors. Trimming stripped 3 bases from V and 7 bases from J, with 13 bases between. The CDR3 consists of 14 residues. Germline assignment: CDR1 KGHSH and CDR2 LQKENI. 60 Vbeta and 13 Jbeta primers were used in PCR. Using immunoSEQ multiplex PCR, the repertoire was profiled, and TCRdb retains in-frame clones only, with some absent. The table records around 140,000 clones, around 78% of them present only once. The specimen was PBMCs. This chain joins TRBV18 and TRBJ1-5, with D perhaps TRBD1 (6 bases). This TCR came from a man between 35 and 55 years old in good health and CMV-seronegative. The CDR3 here is CASSPGGAGQPQHF. The DNA for the CDR3 is TGTGCCAGCTCACCGGGGGGGGCGGGCCAGCCCCAGCATTTT.